This T cell receptor (beta chain) was captured by sequencing in a study of blood T cells in healthy people across ages (dated by TCRdb to between 2015 and 2016). Some background on the complete study: Template switching captured roughly one uniquely barcoded TCR beta cDNA molecule per two T cells in model experiments. To track age-related changes in TCR beta repertoire diversity, the study relied on deep sequencing normalized with unique cDNA molecular identifiers. To avoid experimental bias, donors of different ages were randomly spread across the sequencing lanes. Donors were grouped into four age groups: young (average about 15 years), middle-aged (roughly 38), aged (around 66) and long-lived (82). Two additional independent replicas of 1 million unique cDNA reads from the same blood draw were analyzed for two donors (one aged 18 to 30 and one aged 80 or older).

The donors were 40 or so Caucasian individuals from Russia, aged about 6 to 95 years, who were systemically healthy. Around 9.9 milliliters of peripheral blood were collected from each donor into EDTA-treated Vacutainer tubes. Ficoll-Paque density-gradient centrifugation was used to isolate PBMCs, with at least 7 million per sample. Trizol reagent was used to extract total RNA from the PBMCs, yielding at least 6 micrograms per sample. For every donor, an aliquot of PBMCs went through flow cytometry to measure the percentages of naive CD45RAhigh/CD27high T cells. Per the germline V gene (reference sequence), GTSNPN is the CDR1 and SVGIG is the CDR2. The CDR3 runs 13 amino acids, cysteine and phenylalanine included. The CDR3 DNA has 39 bases and is translated from base 1. Here is what the overall study found, with its caveats: Estimates of total diversity based on one million sequenced T cells were regarded as lower bounds and as underestimates. A strong correlation was found between observed TCR beta diversity and the percentage of naive T cells measured by flow cytometry. Observed TCR beta diversity per million T cells fell roughly linearly with age, and a significant reduction was already apparent by age about 38. Conclusive comparison of naive and antigen-experienced compartments was prevented by the profiling of bulk unsorted PBMCs. Compared with the aged group, the long-lived group had more naive CD4+ T cells, fewer expanded clones and increased TCR diversity, a pattern suggesting age selection. Because donor CMV infection status was unknown, age-related changes in expanded clonotypes were potentially confounded.

In the case of this clonotype: No cognate antigen has been identified for it. A much larger clone differs from this one at a single base, so this may be a read error.

Library preparation employed 5' RACE. TCRdb names Illumina HiSeq 2500 as the instrument used. A second PCR of about 7 to 12 cycles was performed with a sample-barcoded 5' primer and a J-beta primer mix. Each TCR beta cDNA molecule received a unique molecular identifier from a template-switch 5' adaptor carrying 12 random nucleotides. Each sample yielded at least 2.5 million CDR3-containing paired-end reads. All of the RNA was converted into first-strand cDNA using the Mint cDNA synthesis kit, with a TRBC-specific oligonucleotide serving as the primer. After uracil-DNA glycosylase treatment, a first 18-cycle PCR used universal primers M1SS and BC2_uni_R on all cDNA. Turning to the authors' computational methods: Each sample was normalized by randomly selecting 1 million high-quality reads, each carrying a distinct molecular identifier. Instead of being binned into consensus sequences, reads with shared molecular identifiers were discarded. MiTCR, with a Q25 quality threshold and the strictest error-elimination algorithm, was used for CDR3 identification, clonotype clustering and error correction. Lower-bound total TCR beta diversity was estimated with a nonparametric unseen species model using Euler transformation. The public sequencing data were trimmed at Q25 with fastp and processed into clonotypes with MiXCR by TCRdb, which kept only in-frame beta chains. One record per CDR3 amino acid sequence lists the most common genes and DNA. None of the V and J calls come from the authors' own analysis; TCRdb made them. The table for this sample lists some 1.5 million distinct CDR3 sequences; roughly 27% of them were counted only once. The top ten hold roughly 8.2% of the sample.

The sequence links TRBV30 to TRBJ2-7; 6 matching bases give a weak D call of TRBD2. The source material was blood. The TCR comes from a woman in her twenties or thirties in good health. The DNA sequence follows: TGTACCTGGATGGGGGGATTGACCTACGAGCAGTACTTC. The translation is CTWMGGLTYEQYF.